The subject of this entry is one T cell receptor beta chain. The germline CDR1 and CDR2 sequences are LNHNV and YYDKDF (reference sequence). V gave up 0 bases and J gave up 4 bases, with 10 bases separating them. The CDR3 spans 14 residues. The data were taken from a study of cytomegalovirus exposure and HLA in healthy donors. Both 60 Vbeta primers and 13 Jbeta primers went into the PCR. Here immunoSEQ multiplex PCR was the method, and the copy in TCRdb shows in-frame clones only, minus some. Among approximately 220,000 clones, roughly 80% were seen once, and the ten largest hold approximately 2.9%. The sample was PBMCs. The rearrangement links TRBV15 to TRBJ2-7; the D gene is possibly TRBD1 (5 bases). The receptor was derived from a man aged 25 to 40 in good health and CMV-seronegative. The CDR3: CATSRDSGQYEQYF. DNA of the CDR3: TGTGCCACCAGCAGAGATAGTGGACAATACGAGCAGTACTTC.